This TCR beta chain originates from a study of a mutant IDH1 vaccine in newly diagnosed glioma. Overall study context: Previous treatment comprised radiotherapy, temozolomide, or both, mostly both. Whole-study results and caveats: Pseudoprogression seemed unrelated to changes in top peripheral T cell clonotypes.

The time point denotes: week 47, end of study. It was 300 ug of mutant IDH1 20-mer peptide that made up each vaccine dose, given with topical imiquimod. The protocol was immunoSEQ multiplex PCR, while the TCRdb copy is restricted to in-frame clones and leaves out a portion. The sample holds about 56,000 clones, around four fifths seen once. Concerning this clone: Its antigen remains unknown.

The CDR3 runs to 13 residues. The germline V and J ends were trimmed by 3 bases and 13 bases, with 14 bases remaining between them. Germline-derived CDR1 and CDR2 are SGDLS and YYNGEE. The V and J genes are TRBV9 and TRBJ1-6; possibly TRBD1 for D (5 bases). The receptor's source is a woman between 45 and 65 years old with glioma. The specimen comprised PBMCs, sampled from a glioma patient whose treatment included an IDH1 peptide vaccine. Here the CDR3 reads CASSGRWGEPLHF. CDR3 sequence (DNA): TGTGCCAGCAGCGGGCGATGGGGGGAGCCCCTCCACTTT.